The rows below give T cell receptor beta chains drawn from one sample of a study of OX40 agonist ivuxolimab in advanced cancers. TCRdb keeps only in-frame clones here, not all; method: immunoSEQ multiplex PCR. Among 25,000 to 35,000 clones, approximately 84% were seen once, and the ten largest hold approximately 21%. Sequencing used CD4+ or CD8+ T cells sorted from blood, obtained in a trial of the OX40 agonist ivuxolimab. Receptors originate from an adult with an advanced solid tumor such as melanoma, head and neck, liver or kidney cancer. Both conserved end residues are part of each CDR3.

V gene	J gene	CDR3 protein
TRBV6-5	TRBJ2-5	CASSYGGETQYF
TRBV7-9	TRBJ2-7	CASSPRLAGFSYEQYF
TRBV7-3	TRBJ2-2	CASSLNTGELFF
TRBV19	TRBJ1-6	CASWDRRSYNSPLHF
TRBV6-5	TRBJ2-1	CASSYSGGGDEQFF
TRBV28	TRBJ2-2	CASSLFGGTGELFF
TRBV28	TRBJ1-1	CASSSTARVTEAFF
TRBV13	TRBJ1-5	CARDYCGPGAQHF
TRBV19	TRBJ2-1	CASSPLLGLWDEQFF
TRBV13	TRBJ2-7	CASSGRGGGPHEQYF
TRBV9	TRBJ1-1	CASSVGGQGPVNTEAFF
TRBV19	TRBJ1-1	CASSISQGNTEAFF
TRBV15	TRBJ2-7	CATSRDMDGSYEQYF
TRBV6-6	TRBJ1-1	CASSSGTTEAFF